Below are 18 T cell receptor beta chains sequenced from a single sample in a study of identical twins. Each CDR3 protein gets one entry after TCRdb re-called the 5' RACE reads with MiXCR. The sample lists roughly 260,000 distinct CDR3 sequences, more than 12% occurring once. Sequencing was carried out using memory (CD45RO+) T cells sorted from blood. The receptors were gathered from a woman younger than 30 in good health.

This clonotype was detected ten times or more. This chain joins TRBV12-3 or TRBV12-4 and TRBJ2-2; D gene uncertain. This CDR3 is 15 amino acids long. V shed 1 base and J shed 2 bases, with 8 bases lying between them. The CDR3 DNA is TGTGCCAGCAGTTTAGGACTGAGTAACACCGGGGAGCTGTTTTTT. Protein: CASSLGLSNTGELFF.

The J gene is TRBJ2-1, the V gene TRBV7-6; 8 bases match TRBD2. Germline trimming cut 0 bases from V and 4 bases from J; bases unmatched to any gene: 5. CDR3 length: 16 residues. Germline V gives CDR1 SGHVS, CDR2 FNYEAQ. The CDR3 sequence: CASSLAASGHYNEQFF. The CDR3 region has the DNA TGTGCCAGCAGCTTAGCGGCTAGCGGGCATTACAATGAGCAGTTCTTC.

Only a few counts were recorded for this clonotype. J is TRBJ2-7 and V is TRBV7-9; no firm D call. CDR3 length equals 16 residues. Germline V gives CDR1 SEHNR, CDR2 FQNEAQ (reference sequence). V lost 5 bases and J lost 1, with 18 bases in between. The CDR3 region has the DNA TGTGCCAGCAGCCCCGGGTCAGGTATAATGTCCTACGAGCAGTACTTC. This encodes CASSPGSGIMSYEQYF.

The chain carries TRBV5-1 and TRBJ2-6, with a possible D match to TRBD1 (5 bases). This CDR3 contains 16 residues. Trimming stripped 2 bases from V and 0 bases from J, with 9 bases between. Germline CDR1 SGHRS, CDR2 YFSETQ. The CDR3: CASSLTGASGANVLTF. The CDR3 DNA reads TGCGCCAGCAGCTTAACAGGCGCCTCTGGGGCCAACGTCCTGACTTTC.

This clonotype was seen a few times. The chain uses TRBV5-6 and TRBJ2-7; no definite D call. The CDR3 extends over 14 amino acids. The V gene lost 4 bases and the J gene lost 2 bases, with 13 bases spanning the gap. Germline V CDR1 and CDR2: SGHDT, YYEEEE. The CDR3 protein is CASSPRLDAYEQYF. DNA for the CDR3: TGTGCCAGCAGCCCTAGACTGGATGCCTACGAGCAGTACTTC. Combining the CDR3 with reference TRBV5-6 and TRBJ2-7 gives the whole variable domain DAGVTQSPTHLIKTRGQQVTLRCSPKSGHDTVSWYQQALGQGPQFIFQYYEEEERQRGNFPDRFSGHQFPNYSSELNVNALLLGDSALYLCASSPRLDAYEQYFGPGTRLTVT.

This clonotype was found a few times. The chain links TRBV11-1 to TRBJ2-5; D gene unclear. CDR1 is SGHAT and CDR2 is FQDESV in the germline V gene (reference sequence). The V end was cut by 3 bases, the J end by 0 bases, with 5 bases between. CDR3 length: 13 amino acids. CDR3 DNA sequence: TGTGCCAGCAGCTTGCGATACCAAGAGACCCAGTACTTC. Translating gives CASSLRYQETQYF. The variable domain in full, with the rest retrieved from reference TRBV11-1 and TRBJ2-5, is EAEVAQSPRYKITEKSQAVAFWCDPISGHATLYWYRQILGQGPELLVQFQDESVVDDSQLPKDRFSAERLKGVDSTLKIQPAELGDSAMYLCASSLRYQETQYFGPGTRLLVL.

The CDR3 DNA follows: TGTGCCAGCAGTTATCTGAGAGGGGGCATGAATCAGCCCCAGCATTTT. Translation: CASSYLRGGMNQPQHF. This chain links TRBV6-5 with TRBJ1-5, with 7 bases aligning to TRBD1. The germline V gene has CDR1 MNHEY and CDR2 SVGAGI. The CDR3 loop spans 16 amino acids. With 3 bases clipped from V and 4 bases from J, the junction kept 9 bases outside the gene matches.

This chain links TRBV7-2 with TRBJ1-2; no clear D gene. Per the germline V gene, CDR1 is SGHTA and CDR2 is FQGNSA. This CDR3 is built from 13 residues. V dropped 1 base and J dropped 2 bases, with 5 bases sitting between them. This CDR3 reads CASSLVGNYGYTF. CDR3 coding DNA: TGTGCCAGCAGCTTAGTGGGGAACTATGGCTACACCTTC. The variable domain in full, with the rest retrieved from reference TRBV7-2 and TRBJ1-2, is GAGVSQSPSNKVTEKGKDVELRCDPISGHTALYWYRQSLGQGLEFLIYFQGNSAPDKSGLPSDRFSAERTGGSVSTLTIQRTQQEDSAVYLCASSLVGNYGYTFGSGTRLTVV.

The chain couples TRBV2 to TRBJ2-5, with TRBD1 matching 8 bases. Germline trimming cut 1 base from V and 5 bases from J; bases unmatched to any gene: 3. The CDR3 length is 14 residues. CDR1 SNHLY and CDR2 FYNNEI come from the germline V gene. CDR3 DNA sequence: TGTGCCAGCAGTGAAGTGGCAGGGGGCGAGACCCAGTACTTC. Translating it yields CASSEVAGGETQYF.

The V gene is TRBV20-1, the J gene TRBJ2-1; D not certain. V lost 2 bases and J 9 bases, leaving 14 bases between the germline ends. Germline CDR1 and CDR2: DFQATT and SNEGSKA (reference sequence). The CDR3 extends over 13 amino acids. The CDR3 loop reads CSARIVPQSEQFF. Written as DNA, the CDR3 is TGCAGTGCTAGAATAGTTCCCCAGAGTGAGCAGTTCTTC.

Concerning this clonotype: Germline and junction disagree at one end, which may indicate a read error. The V call is TRBV5-1, the J call TRBJ2-1; 7 bases agree with TRBD2. The CDR3 is 15 residues long. Germline V lookup: CDR1 SGHRS, CDR2 YFSETQ. This chain's CDR3 is CASNIGTSVYNDQFF. Here the CDR3 DNA reads TGCGCCAGCAACATTGGAACTAGCGTCTACAATGATCAGTTCTTC. Looking up the rest from reference TRBV5-1 and TRBJ2-1 gives the full variable domain: KAGVTQTPRYLIKTRGQQVTLSCSPISGHRSVSWYQQTPGQGLQFLFEYFSETQRNKGNFPGRFSGRQFSNSRSEMNVSTLELGDSALYLCASNIGTSVYNDQFFGPGTRLTVL.

This clonotype showed up just a few times. The chain couples TRBV3-1 to TRBJ1-2; TRBD1 might be the D (5 bases). Germline V gene lookup returns CDR1 LGHDT and CDR2 YNNKEL (reference sequence). V was cut by 8 bases and J by 6 bases, with 19 bases left in between. CDR3 length equals 14 residues. The CDR3 coding sequence is TGTGCCAGCGCGGTAAAGGGAGGGACCAATGGCTACACCTTC. Protein sequence: CASAVKGGTNGYTF.

The rearrangement joins TRBV7-9 to TRBJ2-2; D possibly matches TRBD1 or TRBD2 (6 bases each). Trimming removed 1 base from V and 4 bases from J, with 13 bases in between. CDR1 is SEHNR and CDR2 is FQNEAQ in the germline V gene (reference sequence). This CDR3 spans 16 amino acids. As DNA, the CDR3 is TGTGCCAGCAGCTTAGAAGGGGGGCGGACCACCGGGGAGCTGTTTTTT. Its translation: CASSLEGGRTTGELFF. Looking up the rest from reference TRBV7-9 and TRBJ2-2 gives the full variable domain: DTGVSQNPRHKITKRGQNVTFRCDPISEHNRLYWYRQTLGQGPEFLTYFQNEAQLEKSRLLSDRFSAERPKGSFSTLEIQRTEQGDSAMYLCASSLEGGRTTGELFFGEGSRLTVL.

The chain carries TRBV9 and TRBJ2-2; TRBD1 aligns across 8 bases. The V and J ends lost 6 bases and 0 bases, in that order; junction bases with no gene match: 7. This CDR3 has 16 amino acids. Germline V gene lookup returns CDR1 SGDLS and CDR2 YYNGEE. The CDR3: CASNPTGAANTGELFF. As DNA, the CDR3 is TGTGCCAGCAACCCGACAGGGGCCGCGAACACCGGGGAGCTGTTTTTT.

The CDR3 nucleotides read TGCAGTGCTAGCGGGACAGAGAACACCGGGGAGCTGTTTTTT. Its translation is CSASGTENTGELFF. The V and J genes are TRBV20-1 and TRBJ2-2, with 7 bases lining up with TRBD1. Germline CDR1 and CDR2: DFQATT and SNEGSKA (reference sequence). V gave up 3 bases and J gave up 1 base; unmatched junction bases: 2. There are 14 residues in the CDR3.

This chain links TRBV5-1 with TRBJ2-1; D perhaps matches TRBD2 (6 bases). V was pared by 8 bases and J by 6 bases, with 21 bases between. Germline V CDR1 and CDR2: SGHRS, YFSETQ. The CDR3 is made up of 15 amino acids. CDR3 DNA sequence: TGCGCCAGTTTTCCCGACGGGGGATACTTCAATGAGCAGTTCTTC. It yields the protein CASFPDGGYFNEQFF.

The sample holds a few counts of this clonotype. One end of the junction is discordant with germline, which a read error may explain. The chain combines TRBV27 with TRBJ2-7; 8 bases line up with TRBD2. Per germline, CDR1 MNHEY and CDR2 SMNVEV (reference sequence). The CDR3 runs 15 residues. Here the CDR3 reads CASSYSGGPNYEQNF. For the CDR3, the DNA is TGTGCCAGCAGTTACAGCGGGGGCCCTAACTACGAGCAGAACTTC.

This clonotype has more than one count but fewer than ten. This chain joins TRBV7-3 and TRBJ2-1; TRBD2 is a possible D gene (5 bases). Germline CDR1 is SGHTA and CDR2 is FQGTGA. V was clipped by 5 bases and J by 10 bases, with 12 bases between them. The CDR3 has 12 residues. This CDR3 reads CASSINRGEQFF. The CDR3 nucleotides read TGTGCCAGCAGCATAAATCGCGGGGAGCAGTTCTTC.